The 6 T cell receptor beta chains reported below all come from one sample, sequenced in a study of control samples from healthy donors and cancer patients. Profiling relied on immunoSEQ multiplex PCR, and the TCRdb table lists in-frame clones only, not all of them. The sample yields 170,000 or so clones, approximately 91% seen once. Sequencing was carried out using blood. The receptors here all came from a middle-aged woman in good health.

The V call is TRBV4-1, the J call TRBJ2-1, with TRBD2 identical over 13 bases. After removal of 2 bases from V and 5 bases from J, the junction contained 3 bases not matched to a gene. This CDR3 is 16 amino acids long. Germline CDR1 MGHRA, CDR2 YSYEKL. The CDR3 sequence is CASSQQLAGGDNEQFF. CDR3 in DNA: TGCGCCAGCAGCCAACAACTAGCGGGGGGGGACAATGAGCAGTTCTTC.

The chain uses TRBV27 and TRBJ1-6; no firm D call. CDR3 length: 15 residues. In germline, CDR1 is MNHEY, CDR2 SMNVEV (reference sequence). Trimming cost V 6 bases and J 5 bases, with 14 bases left between them. CDR3 in amino acids: CASRPHRVDNSPLHF. As DNA, the CDR3 is TGTGCCAGCAGACCCCACCGGGTGGATAATTCACCCCTCCACTTT.

The CDR3 region has the DNA TGTGCCAGCAGCAAAGCTACTACCATAGCGGGGGGCCTGAACGACCTCTGCACAGATACGCAGTATTTT. Its translation: CASSKATTIAGGLNDLCTDTQYF. The genes are TRBV21-1 and TRBJ2-3; TRBD2, the table's D call, lacks a check against the DNA. TRBV21-1 is noted as a pseudogene. The CDR3 contains 23 residues.

V usage is TRBV5-5 and J usage is TRBJ1-2, with unresolved D. The CDR3 spans 15 residues. Germline V CDR1 and CDR2: SGHKS, YYEKEE (reference sequence). V was cut by 4 bases and J by 8 bases, with 21 bases left in between. The CDR3 DNA follows: TGTGCCAGCAGCCTCCCGGTTGCCGGGGTGGAGGGCTACACCTTC. Its translation is CASSLPVAGVEGYTF.

V and J are TRBV2 and TRBJ1-2; 8 nucleotides align to TRBD1. The ends lost 4 bases at V and 3 bases at J; junction bases unmatched: 1. The CDR3 consists of 13 residues. CDR1 and CDR2 (germline): SNHLY, FYNNEI. The CDR3 loop is CASSVGQDYGYTF. The CDR3 region has the DNA TGTGCCAGCAGTGTGGGACAGGACTATGGCTACACCTTC.

The rearrangement uses TRBV19 and TRBJ1-1; D gene uncertain. Germline CDR1 reads LNHDA; CDR2 reads SQIVND (reference sequence). The V gene lost 7 bases and the J gene lost 1 base, with 10 bases spanning the gap. The CDR3 totals 13 residues. The DNA for the CDR3 is TGTGCCAGTATTCGGGTGGGGAACACTGAAGCTTTCTTT. Its translation is CASIRVGNTEAFF.